This T cell receptor (beta chain) was retrieved from a study of response to subunit inactivated influenza vaccine. Regarding the study as a whole: That few new T cells are recruited by each seasonal influenza vaccination was the authors' suggestion.

Germline CDR1 is SGHAT and CDR2 is FQNNGV. V lost 3 bases to trimming and J lost 2 bases, with 16 bases between them. The CDR3 has 16 residues. This clonotype has a handful of counts. Its matching antigen is unknown. TCRdb re-called the RT-PCR reads through MiXCR, storing one row per CDR3 protein. The sample has some 640,000 distinct CDR3 sequences, approximately 14% seen once. This TCR derives from a man aged 45-65 years who received an inactivated influenza vaccine. V is TRBV11-2 and J is TRBJ2-5; D is possibly TRBD1 (5 bases). The sequenced sample was PBMCs from blood, obtained 14 to 15 days before vaccination. CDR3 DNA: TGTGCCAGCAGCTTCACCGTTAGGGGTGGTCAAGAGACCCAGTACTTC. It yields the protein CASSFTVRGGQETQYF.